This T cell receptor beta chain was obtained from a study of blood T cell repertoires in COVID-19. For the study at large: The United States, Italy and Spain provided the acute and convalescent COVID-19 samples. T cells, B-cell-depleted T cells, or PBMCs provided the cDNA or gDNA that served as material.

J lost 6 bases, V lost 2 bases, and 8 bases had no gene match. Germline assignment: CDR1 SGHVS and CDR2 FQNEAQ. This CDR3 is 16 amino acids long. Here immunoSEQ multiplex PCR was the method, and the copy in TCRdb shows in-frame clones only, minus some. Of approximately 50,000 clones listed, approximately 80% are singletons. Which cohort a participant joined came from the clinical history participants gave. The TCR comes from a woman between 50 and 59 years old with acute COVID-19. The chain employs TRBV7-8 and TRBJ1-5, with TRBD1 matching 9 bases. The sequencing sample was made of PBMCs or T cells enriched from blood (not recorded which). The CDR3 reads CASSLRRDRVGQPQHF. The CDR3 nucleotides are TGTGCCAGCAGCTTAAGGAGGGACAGGGTAGGTCAGCCCCAGCATTTT.